The 28 T cell receptor beta chains below all came from one sample that was sequenced in a study of tumor-infiltrating lymphocytes in primary liver carcinoma. Unsorted whole blood yielded blood RNA, and germline DNA was extracted as well. A primer matching the constant region was used to make TCR beta cDNA from approximately 0.45 ug of total RNA. Three nested multiplex PCR rounds of slightly modified ARM-PCR generated TCR beta libraries. TRBV1-TRBV30 forward and Cbeta reverse primers drove the first two roughly 10-cycle rounds. TCRdb independently ran MiXCR on the multiplex PCR reads; one entry per CDR3 protein. The profile shows about 310,000 distinct CDR3 sequences, 65% of them singletons. The sample taken for sequencing was peripheral blood. The receptors here all came from a man aged 40-49 years with primary liver carcinoma and hepatitis B virus infection.

On this clonotype: A single base separates this from a much larger clone, so it may be a read error. J is TRBJ2-7 and V is TRBV6-1, with D tentatively TRBD1 (5 bases). The germline gives CDR1 MNHNS, CDR2 SASEGT. This CDR3 contains 14 residues. Trimming pared 5 bases from V and 3 bases from J, leaving 14 bases between. CDR3 loop: CASSPTETVYEQYF. DNA for the CDR3: TGTGCCAGCAGTCCAACTGAGACAGTCTACGAGCAGTACTTC.

A single count supports this clonotype. The chain has TRBV7-3 and TRBJ1-1; D unresolved. Per the germline V gene, CDR1 is SGHTA and CDR2 is FQGTGA. V lost 6 bases and J lost 8, with 13 bases in between. CDR3 length equals 12 residues. The chain's CDR3 is CASSSNGREAFF. In DNA, the CDR3 is TGTGCCAGCAGTTCAAACGGACGGGAAGCTTTCTTT.

For this clonotype: One base away lies a much larger clone, so this may be a sequencing read error. The chain links TRBV6-1 to TRBJ1-3, with D possibly TRBD1 on 6 matching bases. CDR1 is MNHNS, CDR2 SASEGT, per germline. CDR3 length equals 15 residues. The DNA for the CDR3 is TGTGCCAGCAGTGAAGAGGGGGGCGACGGAAACACCGTATATTTT. Residues: CASSEEGGDGNTVYF.

This clonotype was seen many times. The J gene is TRBJ2-6, the V gene TRBV29-1; 7 positions agree with TRBD1. This CDR3 spans 17 amino acids. CDR1 is SQVTM and CDR2 is ANQGSEA in the germline V gene. With 4 bases clipped from V and 0 bases from J, the junction kept 9 bases outside the gene matches. The CDR3 DNA sequence: TGCAGCGTTGCTACCGGGACAGAACTCTCTGGGGCCAACGTCCTGACTTTC. Protein sequence: CSVATGTELSGANVLTF.

This clonotype occurred once. A much larger clonotype is one base distant, so this may be a read error. V and J are TRBV4-2 and TRBJ1-5; 7 positions match TRBD1. Per the germline V gene, CDR1 is LGHNA and CDR2 is YNFKEQ. The V and J ends lost 1 base and 0 bases, in that order; junction bases with no gene match: 6. This CDR3 has 17 amino acids. CDR3 DNA sequence: TGTGCCAGCAGCCAAGGGGACAGTGGTTATAGCAATCAGCCCCAGCATTTT. This gives the protein CASSQGDSGYSNQPQHF.

To note about this clonotype: This sequence may be a read error, since a much larger clone differs from it by one base. This chain links TRBV6-6 with TRBJ1-5; possible D gene TRBD1, 5 bases. Germline V gene sequence: CDR1 MNHNY, CDR2 SVGAGI (reference sequence). The CDR3 has 17 amino acids. The CDR3 reads CASSYPTGGDSNRPQHF. Written as DNA, the CDR3 is TGTGCCAGCAGTTACCCTACCGGGGGGGATAGCAATCGGCCCCAGCATTTT.

The rearrangement uses TRBV28 and TRBJ1-5, with 7 nucleotides matching TRBD1. The CDR3 consists of 15 residues. Germline assignment: CDR1 MDHEN and CDR2 SYDVKM. V lost 7 bases, J lost 0 bases, and 6 bases stayed unmatched. The CDR3 DNA is TGTGCCAGCAAGGAGGGGGCGAATAGCAATCAGCCCCAGCATTTT. The encoded protein is CASKEGANSNQPQHF.

V usage is TRBV7-8 and J usage is TRBJ2-2; the match to TRBD2 covers 16 bases. Per germline, CDR1 SGHVS and CDR2 FQNEAQ. The CDR3 extends over 17 amino acids. V lost 8 bases and J lost 6; bases outside the gene matches: 9. The CDR3 nucleotides are TGTGCCAGCTCTGGGACTAGCGGGAGGGCCCGCGCCGGGGAGCTGTTTTTT. It encodes CASSGTSGRARAGELFF.

Turning to this clonotype: An end of the junction differs from the germline gene, which may be a read error. The chain links TRBV7-9 to TRBJ2-7; 10 nucleotides align to TRBD2. The CDR3 consists of 15 residues. From germline, CDR1 is SEHNR and CDR2 FQNEAQ (reference sequence). The CDR3 coding sequence is TGTGCCAGCAGCGCAAGCGGGGGGGGGTCCTACGAGCCGTACTTC. Protein sequence: CASSASGGGSYEPYF. Supplemented by reference TRBV7-9 and TRBJ2-7, the full variable domain reads DTGVSQNPRHKITKRGQNVTFRCDPISEHNRLYWYRQTLGQGPEFLTYFQNEAQLEKSRLLSDRFSAERPKGSFSTLEIQRTEQGDSAMYLCASSASGGGSYEPYFGPGTRLTVT.

This chain uses TRBV4-3 with TRBJ2-7; 7 nucleotides agree with TRBD2. Trimming at V came to 2 bases and at J to 6 bases, leaving 4 bases not matched to a gene. The germline V gene has CDR1 LGHNA and CDR2 YSLEER. The CDR3 consists of 13 residues. For the CDR3, the DNA is TGCGCCAGCAGCCAACAGCGGGAATGCGAGCAGTACTTC. This gives the protein CASSQQRECEQYF.

The J gene is TRBJ2-3, the V gene TRBV5-1; D is ambiguous. Germline V gene lookup returns CDR1 SGHRS and CDR2 YFSETQ. There are 16 residues in the CDR3. Trimming cost V 0 bases and J 0 bases, with 11 bases left between them. The CDR3 nucleotides are TGCGCCAGCAGCTTGGGACCAGACTGGAGCACAGATACGCAGTATTTT. The encoded protein is CASSLGPDWSTDTQYF.

This clonotype was recorded at least ten times. V usage is TRBV12-3 or TRBV12-4 and J usage is TRBJ1-5; 7 nucleotides agree with TRBD1. J lost 2 bases, V lost 2 bases, and 3 bases had no gene match. This CDR3 is built from 15 residues. The CDR3 DNA reads as TGTGCCAGCAGTTTAACAACAGGGGGCAATCAGCCCCAGCATTTT. Translated: CASSLTTGGNQPQHF.

This clonotype was found many times. The chain uses TRBV11-2 and TRBJ2-7; perhaps TRBD2 as D (6 bases). V lost 3 bases and J lost 4, with 13 bases in between. This CDR3 is built from 14 residues. Germline V CDR1 and CDR2: SGHAT, FQNNGV. The CDR3: CASSFLLGGYEQYF. The CDR3 nucleotides are TGTGCCAGCAGCTTCCTCCTCGGGGGATACGAGCAGTACTTC.

Comments on this clonotype: Here the CDR3 omits its conserved ending phenylalanine or tryptophan, so a read error is the likely source. The chain joins TRBV11-1 to TRBJ1-1, with TRBD1 as a possible D gene (5 bases). The CDR3 is 16 amino acids. The V gene's germline CDR1 is SGHAT and CDR2 FQDESV (reference sequence). The CDR3 region is CANSFLAGTGNTEAFL. DNA for the CDR3: TGTGCCAACAGCTTTTTAGCCGGGACGGGGAACACTGAAGCTTTCCTT.

The chain employs TRBV6-2 or TRBV6-3 and TRBJ2-3, with D tentatively TRBD1 or TRBD2 (5 bases each). V was trimmed by 5 bases and J by 1 base, leaving 16 bases between them. The CDR3 sequence is 16 residues long. Germline-derived CDR1 and CDR2 are MNHEY and SVGEGT. DNA of the CDR3: TGTGCCAGCAGTGATGACCTGGGGGAGTGCACAGATACGCAGTATTTT. Residues: CASSDDLGECTDTQYF.

This clonotype was detected ten times or more. This chain links TRBV6-1 with TRBJ1-2, with D uncertain. There are 14 residues in the CDR3. The V end lost 4 bases, the J end lost 4 bases, and 13 bases lay between the germline ends. Germline CDR1 MNHNS, CDR2 SASEGT. The DNA of the CDR3 is TGTGCCAGCAGTGTTAATTCGGGAGGCTATGGCTACACCTTC. This translates into CASSVNSGGYGYTF.

With respect to this clonotype: A clone one base away is much larger, so this may be a read error. The chain links TRBV4-1 to TRBJ2-1, with 8 bases that match TRBD2. CDR1 is MGHRA and CDR2 is YSYEKL in the germline V gene. The CDR3 consists of 16 residues. CDR3 residues: CTSSPYSGLATNEQFF. CDR3 DNA: TGCACCAGCAGCCCGTATTCAGGACTAGCAACCAATGAGCAGTTCTTC.

Note on this clonotype: A clone one base away is much larger, so this may be a read error. V usage is TRBV6-2 or TRBV6-3 and J usage is TRBJ2-7; tentative D call: TRBD2 (6 bases). Germline V lookup: CDR1 MNHEY, CDR2 SVGEGT. CDR3 size: 14 residues. The V gene lost 4 bases and the J gene lost 2 bases, with 12 bases spanning the gap. The CDR3 sequence: CASSCSGGTYEQYF. The CDR3 nucleotides read TGTGCCAGCAGTTGTAGCGGAGGAACCTACGAGCAGTACTTC.

A word on this clonotype: A junction end diverges from the germline sequence, so it may reflect a read error. The chain has TRBV6-2 or TRBV6-3 and TRBJ2-2, with TRBD1 as a possible D gene (7 bases). This CDR3 comprises 15 residues. Germline CDR1 is MNHEY and CDR2 is SVGEGT. CDR3 nucleotide sequence: TGTGCCAGCAGCGATCCAGGGGGGAACACCGGGGACCTGTTTTTT. Its protein product is CASSDPGGNTGDLFF.

Comments on this clonotype: It may be a read error: a sequence one base away is much more abundant. V and J are TRBV12-3 or TRBV12-4 and TRBJ2-1; no clear D gene. The CDR3 consists of 11 residues. The DNA for the CDR3 is TGTACCAGCAGTTTTACGGATCCGCAGTTCTTC. Protein sequence: CTSSFTDPQFF.

This clonotype was picked up one time. A much larger clone lies a single base off, so this may be a read error. The gene calls are TRBV10-3 and TRBJ2-1; D unclear. The germline V gene has CDR1 ENHRY and CDR2 SYGVKD. This CDR3 spans 13 amino acids. The CDR3 nucleotides are TGTGCCATCGGTGACTCGGCGGAGAATGAGCAGTTCTTC. Amino acids: CAIGDSAENEQFF.

Remarks on this clonotype: The junction does not match germline at one end; this may be a read error. The V call is TRBV11-1, the J call TRBJ1-2; tentative D call: TRBD1 (5 bases). This CDR3 comprises 14 residues. Germline V CDR1 and CDR2: SGHAT, FQDESV (reference sequence). The chain's CDR3 is CASSPCQGNYGCTF. Written as DNA, the CDR3 is TGTGCCAGCAGCCCCTGTCAGGGTAACTATGGCTGCACCTTC.

Concerning this clonotype itself: One junction end disagrees with the germline gene, perhaps due to a read error. The chain recombines TRBV29-1 with TRBJ1-2; no reliable D call. CDR3 size: 11 residues. Looked up from germline, CDR1 is SQVTM and CDR2 is ANQGSEA. CDR3 region: CIVWRNYGYTF. The CDR3 nucleotides read TGCATCGTTTGGAGGAACTATGGCTACACCTTC.

Details on this clonotype: The junction departs from the called germline gene at one end, perhaps through a read error. J is TRBJ2-3 and V is TRBV6-5; the D is unclear. Germline V CDR1 and CDR2: MNHEY, SVGAGI. The CDR3 contains 14 residues. The CDR3 spells CAGSYSQLGDTQYF. The CDR3, as DNA: TGTGCCGGCAGTTACTCCCAACTCGGGGATACGCAGTATTTT.

This clonotype was recorded at least ten times. CDR3 loop: CSVGDGILETQYF. Here the CDR3 DNA reads TGCAGCGTGGGGGATGGAATCTTAGAGACCCAGTACTTC. The chain is built from TRBV29-1 and TRBJ2-5, with D perhaps TRBD1 or TRBD2 (5 bases each). V lost 6 bases to trimming and J lost 4 bases, with 15 bases between them. The CDR3 spans 13 residues. Germline loops: CDR1 SQVTM, CDR2 ANQGSEA.

A remark on this clonotype: A much larger clonotype is one base distant, so this may be a read error. Likely a read error: the CDR3 ends without its conserved phenylalanine or tryptophan. This chain uses TRBV30 with TRBJ1-2; TRBD1 aligns across 8 bases. J was trimmed by 6 bases and V by 6 bases; bases with no gene match: 15. The length of the CDR3 is 15 residues. Germline lookup yields CDR1 GTSNPN and CDR2 SVGIG (reference sequence). The CDR3 sequence: CACPGWTGSVDGYTL. DNA of the CDR3: TGTGCCTGCCCCGGCTGGACAGGGTCGGTGGATGGCTACACCTTA.

V usage is TRBV5-1 and J usage is TRBJ2-3, with D uncertain. Trimming removed 0 bases from V and 3 bases from J, with 8 bases in between. The germline CDR1 and CDR2 sequences are SGHRS and YFSETQ. There are 14 residues in the CDR3. For the CDR3, the DNA is TGCGCCAGCAGCTTGGATTCAGATACAGATACGCAGTATTTT. This translates into CASSLDSDTDTQYF.

This sequence joins TRBV7-3 and TRBJ2-1; D may be TRBD1 or TRBD2 (6 bases each). This CDR3 region has 16 residues. Deletions cut 1 base from V and 10 bases from J, with 20 bases between. The germline V gene has CDR1 SGHTA and CDR2 FQGTGA. The CDR3 DNA sequence: TGTGCCAGCAGCTTAAGGGGGCTAGCGCCGTGGGGCGAGCAGTTCTTC. Amino acids: CASSLRGLAPWGEQFF.